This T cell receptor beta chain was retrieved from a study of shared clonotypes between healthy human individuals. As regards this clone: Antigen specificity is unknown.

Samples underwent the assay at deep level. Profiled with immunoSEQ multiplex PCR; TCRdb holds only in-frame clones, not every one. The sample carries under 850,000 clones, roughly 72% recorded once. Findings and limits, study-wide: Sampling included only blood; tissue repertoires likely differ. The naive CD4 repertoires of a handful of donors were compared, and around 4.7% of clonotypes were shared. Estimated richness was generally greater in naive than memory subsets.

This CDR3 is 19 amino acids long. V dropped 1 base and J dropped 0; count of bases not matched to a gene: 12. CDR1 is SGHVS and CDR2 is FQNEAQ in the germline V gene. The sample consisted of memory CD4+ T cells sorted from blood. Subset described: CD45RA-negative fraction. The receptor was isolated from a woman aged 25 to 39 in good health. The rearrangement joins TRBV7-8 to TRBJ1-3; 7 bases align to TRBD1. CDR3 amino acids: CASSLDRDSQALSGNTIYF. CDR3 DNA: TGTGCCAGCAGCTTAGATCGGGACAGCCAAGCCCTCTCTGGAAACACCATATATTTT.